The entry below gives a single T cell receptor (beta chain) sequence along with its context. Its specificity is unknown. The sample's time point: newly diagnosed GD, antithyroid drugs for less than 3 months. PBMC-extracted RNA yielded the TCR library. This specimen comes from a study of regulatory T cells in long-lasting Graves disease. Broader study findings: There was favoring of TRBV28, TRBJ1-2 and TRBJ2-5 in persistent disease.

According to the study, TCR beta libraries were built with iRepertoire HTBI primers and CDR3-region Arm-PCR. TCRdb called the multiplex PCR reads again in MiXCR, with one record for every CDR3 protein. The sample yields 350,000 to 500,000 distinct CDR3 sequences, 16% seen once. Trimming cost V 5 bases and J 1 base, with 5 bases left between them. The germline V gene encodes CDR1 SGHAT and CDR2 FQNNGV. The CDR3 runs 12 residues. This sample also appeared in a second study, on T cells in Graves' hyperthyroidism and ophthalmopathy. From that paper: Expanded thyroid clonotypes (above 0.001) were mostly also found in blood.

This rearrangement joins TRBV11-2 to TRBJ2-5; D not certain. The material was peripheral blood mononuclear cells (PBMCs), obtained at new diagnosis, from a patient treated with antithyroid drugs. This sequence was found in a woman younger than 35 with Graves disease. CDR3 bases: TGTGCCAGCAGCGCCACCCAAGAGACCCAGTACTTC. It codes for CASSATQETQYF. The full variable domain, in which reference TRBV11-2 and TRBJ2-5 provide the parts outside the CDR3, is EAGVAQSPRYKIIEKRQSVAFWCNPISGHATLYWYQQILGQGPKLLIQFQNNGVVDDSQLPKDRFSAERLKGVDSTLKIQPAKLEDSAVYLCASSATQETQYFGPGTRLLVL.